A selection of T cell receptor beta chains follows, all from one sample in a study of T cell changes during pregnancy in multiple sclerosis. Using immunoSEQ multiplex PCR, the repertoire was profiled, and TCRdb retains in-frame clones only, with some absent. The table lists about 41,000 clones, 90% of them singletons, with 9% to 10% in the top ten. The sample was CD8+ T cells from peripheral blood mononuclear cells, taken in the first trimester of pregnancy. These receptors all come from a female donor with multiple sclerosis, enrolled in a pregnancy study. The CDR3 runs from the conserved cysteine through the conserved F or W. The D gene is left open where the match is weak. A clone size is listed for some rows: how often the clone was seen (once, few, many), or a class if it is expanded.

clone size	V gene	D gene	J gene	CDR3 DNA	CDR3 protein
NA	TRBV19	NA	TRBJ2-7	TGTGCCAGTAGCCTCCGTGATCCTAGCTGGTCGGCCGAGCAGTACTTC	CASSLRDPSWSAEQYF
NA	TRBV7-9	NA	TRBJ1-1	TGTGCCAGCAGACCTGGGGGGGGCACTGAAGCTTTCTTT	CASRPGGGTEAFF
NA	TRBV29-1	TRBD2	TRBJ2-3	TGCAGCGCAGGGGTATCCGGACTAGCGGGAGGCGATACGCAGTATTTT	CSAGVSGLAGGDTQYF
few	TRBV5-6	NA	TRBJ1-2	TGTGCCAGCAGCGTCCAGAATGGCTACACCTTC	CASSVQNGYTF
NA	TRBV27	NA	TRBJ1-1	TGTGCCAGCTTTGGGCATGGGGGGACGAACACTGAAGCTTTCTTT	CASFGHGGTNTEAFF
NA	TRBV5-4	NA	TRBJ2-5	TGTGCCAGCAGCTCCTCGGAGGACGGGTTGTCAGAGACCCAGTACTTC	CASSSSEDGLSETQYF
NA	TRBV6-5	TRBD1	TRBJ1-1	TGTGCCAGCAGTTACGGACAGGGTGTGGAAGCTTTCTTT	CASSYGQGVEAFF
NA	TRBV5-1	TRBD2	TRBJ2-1	TGCGCCAGCAGCTTGTTCACACTAGCGGGAACGGAGCAGTTCTTC	CASSLFTLAGTEQFF
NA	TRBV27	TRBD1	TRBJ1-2	TGTGCCAGCAGTTTCGGGACAGGGTTTGGCTACACCTTC	CASSFGTGFGYTF
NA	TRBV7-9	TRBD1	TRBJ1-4	TGTGCCAGCAGCTTTGTTGGGACAGGGGCTGAAAAACTGTTTTTT	CASSFVGTGAEKLFF
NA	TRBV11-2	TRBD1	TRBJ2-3	TGTGCCAGCAGCTTAGGGGACAGGACCCCTAGCACAGATACGCAGTATTTT	CASSLGDRTPSTDTQYF
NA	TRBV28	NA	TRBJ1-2	TGTGCCAGCCTCACAGGTTATGGCTACACCTTC	CASLTGYGYTF
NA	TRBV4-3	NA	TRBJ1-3	TGCGCCAGCAGCCAAGATCACAGGAGCTCTGGAAACACCATATATTTT	CASSQDHRSSGNTIYF
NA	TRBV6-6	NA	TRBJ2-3	TGTGCCAGCAATTTAGGGGGTAGCACAGATACGCAGTATTTT	CASNLGGSTDTQYF
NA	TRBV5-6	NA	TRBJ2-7	TGTGCCAGCAGCTTGGAACAGGCCAACTCCTACGAGCAGTACTTC	CASSLEQANSYEQYF
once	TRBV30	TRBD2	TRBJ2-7	TGTGCCTGGAGTGGGAGTGGGACTAGCTACGACGAGCAGTACTTC	CAWSGSGTSYDEQYF